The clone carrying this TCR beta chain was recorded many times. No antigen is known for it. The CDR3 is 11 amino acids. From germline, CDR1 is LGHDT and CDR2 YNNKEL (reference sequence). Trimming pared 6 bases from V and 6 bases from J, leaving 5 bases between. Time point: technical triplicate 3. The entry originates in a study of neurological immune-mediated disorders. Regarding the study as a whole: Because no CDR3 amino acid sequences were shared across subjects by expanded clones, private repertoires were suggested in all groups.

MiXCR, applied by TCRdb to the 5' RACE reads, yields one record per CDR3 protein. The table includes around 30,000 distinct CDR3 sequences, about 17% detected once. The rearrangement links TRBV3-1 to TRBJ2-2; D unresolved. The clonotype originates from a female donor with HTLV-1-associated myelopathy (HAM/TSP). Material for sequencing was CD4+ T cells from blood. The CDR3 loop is CASRAAGELFF. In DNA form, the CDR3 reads TGTGCCAGCAGGGCTGCCGGGGAGCTGTTTTTT.